This entry features one T cell receptor (beta chain) sequence. CDR1 and CDR2 (germline): SGHRS, YFSETQ. The CDR3 consists of 15 residues. V lost 4 bases to trimming and J lost 0 bases, with 13 bases between them. The data stem from a study of blood T cell repertoires in COVID-19. Study in general: Samples of COVID-19 (acute and convalescent) were obtained from the United States, Italy and Spain. T cells, B-cell-depleted T cells, or PBMCs provided the cDNA or gDNA that served as material.

Per the study methods: Nucleated cell number was recorded as an estimate derived from reference gene primer amplification. Profiled with immunoSEQ multiplex PCR; TCRdb holds only in-frame clones, not every one. That table is the source of V, J and clone size, and D and trimming were worked out from the DNA. Of around 110,000 clones listed, around 80% are singletons. V is TRBV5-1 and J is TRBJ1-2, with D possibly TRBD1 on 6 matching bases. Material: peripheral blood. This receptor was obtained from a man in his 70s with active or convalescent COVID-19. The CDR3 is CASSTTGLANYGYTF. The CDR3 bases are TGCGCCAGCAGCACTACAGGGCTAGCTAACTATGGCTACACCTTC.